This T cell receptor (beta chain) was identified in a study of regulatory T cells in long-lasting Graves disease. Whole-study findings and limits: Persistent Graves' patients had lower TCR diversity than newly diagnosed ones. Study was limited to peripheral blood, excluding thyroid tissue. Persistent disease was associated with favored TRBV28 usage and with favored use of TRBJ1-2 and TRBJ2-5.

The time point: persistent/refractory GD, antithyroid drugs over 5 years with positive TRAb. Scientists built the TCR library using RNA that was extracted from PBMCs. This clonotype was counted a few times. Its antigen is as yet unknown. The V and J ends lost 2 bases and 6 bases respectively, with 10 bases between them. CDR3 length: 14 residues. The germline CDR1 and CDR2 sequences are MNHEY and SVGEGT. For TCR beta, libraries came from iRepertoire HTBI primers and Arm-PCR of CDR3 regions. TCRdb analysed the multiplex PCR reads with MiXCR anew, one entry per CDR3 protein. The table includes some 420,000 distinct CDR3 sequences, 22% detected once.

The material was peripheral blood mononuclear cells (PBMCs), obtained when the disease was refractory, from a patient treated with antithyroid drugs. This TCR came from a female donor with Graves disease. This chain uses TRBV6-2 or TRBV6-3 with TRBJ2-2; a possible D gene is TRBD1 (6 bases). The CDR3 is CASSYATGAGELFF. The CDR3 region has the DNA TGTGCCAGCAGTTACGCGACAGGAGCCGGGGAGCTGTTTTTT.